This T cell receptor beta chain comes out of a study of T-cell reconstitution after alpha-beta-depleted transplantation in children. Preparation of the TCRbeta library used unique molecular identifiers. MiXCR, applied by TCRdb to the PCR reads, yields one record per CDR3 protein. The sample records fewer than 550,000 distinct CDR3 sequences, 10% to 13% being singletons. Germline trimming cut 1 base from V and 3 bases from J; bases unmatched to any gene: 6. CDR3 length: 16 residues. CDR1 and CDR2 (germline): DFQATT, SNEGSKA (reference sequence). The specimen comprised PBMCs, sampled before TCRalphabeta/CD19-depleted stem cell transplant. This TCR derives from a child between 2 and 9 years old with inherited bone marrow failure, due to receive a stem cell transplant. This sequence joins TRBV20-1 and TRBJ2-1; 10 bases agree with TRBD2. The CDR3: CSARGALAGSYNEQFF. In nucleotides, the CDR3 is TGCAGTGCTAGAGGGGCACTAGCGGGAAGCTACAATGAGCAGTTCTTC.